A single sample is the source of the 29 T cell receptor beta chains below, sequenced in a study of CD8+CD57+ T cells in acquired aplastic anemia (dated by TCRdb to the late 2010s). TCRdb records Illumina HiSeq 2000 as the sequencer. Genomic DNA was used as template for profiling of TCR beta VDJ combinations and CDR3 sequences. TCRdb redid the processing of the public reads, applying fastp at Q25 and MiXCR, and retained in-frame beta chains. Under each unique CDR3 protein, matching rows form one entry showing the most common genes and DNA. The sample table contains tens of thousands of distinct CDR3 sequences; only one count was recorded for around 76% of them. The ten top clones hold approximately 22% of the sample. Specimen: sorted CD4+, CD8+, or CD8+CD57+ T cells (not recorded which) from PBMCs. These TCRs come from a human donor in good health, serving as a control.

This clonotype has a count of ten or more. The rearrangement joins TRBV4-3 to TRBJ2-1; 7 bases align to TRBD1. V shed 1 base, J shed 0 bases, and the junction held 0 bases outside the gene matches. CDR1 is LGHNA, CDR2 YSLEER, per germline. This CDR3 is built from 15 residues. Here the CDR3 reads CASSQGQGSYNEQFF. Here the CDR3 DNA reads TGCGCCAGCAGCCAAGGACAGGGCTCCTACAATGAGCAGTTCTTC.

This chain joins TRBV10-3 and TRBJ2-2, with D perhaps TRBD1 (6 bases). CDR3 size: 14 residues. The germline V gene has CDR1 ENHRY and CDR2 SYGVKD. V was cut by 9 bases and J by 2 bases, with 13 bases left in between. The CDR3 nucleotides read TGTGCCATTGCAGGACAGCGTAACACCGGGGAGCTGTTTTTT. It encodes CAIAGQRNTGELFF.

This chain links TRBV7-2 with TRBJ1-2; D is ambiguous. The CDR3 is made up of 14 amino acids. Germline V gene data show CDR1 as SGHTA and CDR2 as FQGNSA. Trimming left V 1 base short and J 1 base short, with 7 bases between. CDR3 DNA sequence: TGTGCCAGCAGCTTAGGAGCCTTTAACTATGGCTACACCTTC. The encoded protein is CASSLGAFNYGYTF.

This rearrangement joins TRBV19 to TRBJ1-4; D gene uncertain. The V gene lost 8 bases and the J gene lost 6 bases, with 7 bases spanning the gap. Looked up from germline, CDR1 is LNHDA and CDR2 is SQIVND (reference sequence). The CDR3 consists of 11 residues. CDR3 in DNA: TGTGCCAGTCGAGATGATGAAAAACTGTTTTTT. Protein sequence: CASRDDEKLFF.

The V and J genes are TRBV20-1 and TRBJ1-1, with 7 positions matching TRBD1. There are 13 residues in the CDR3. CDR1 and CDR2 (germline): DFQATT, SNEGSKA (reference sequence). J lost 1 base, V lost 3 bases, and 2 bases had no gene match. CDR3 nucleotide sequence: TGCAGTGCTAGGGGACAGTCGAACACTGAAGCTTTCTTT. Translating gives CSARGQSNTEAFF.

The V gene is TRBV24-1, the J gene TRBJ2-1, with D possibly being TRBD1 or TRBD2 (6 bases each). The germline V gene encodes CDR1 KGHDR and CDR2 SFDVKD. V was clipped by 8 bases and J by 9 bases, with 16 bases between them. The CDR3 consists of 13 residues. This chain's CDR3 is CATTRGGRVEQFF. The CDR3 coding sequence is TGTGCCACCACCCGAGGGGGGCGCGTTGAGCAGTTCTTC.

The chain joins TRBV7-2 to TRBJ2-1; D gene uncertain. The CDR3 length is 13 residues. From germline, CDR1 is SGHTA and CDR2 FQGNSA. Between the trimmed V and J ends, which lost 5 bases and 6 bases, there was a span of 11 bases. The CDR3 reads CASSAYHTNEQFF. The CDR3 DNA reads TGTGCCAGCAGCGCCTATCACACCAATGAGCAGTTCTTC.

The gene calls are TRBV2 and TRBJ2-7; a weak D match, TRBD2 (6 bases). Germline loops: CDR1 SNHLY, CDR2 FYNNEI. The V gene lost 6 bases and the J gene lost 5 bases, with 20 bases spanning the gap. The CDR3 extends over 15 amino acids. The CDR3 DNA reads TGTGCCAGCAGGGGGGGACGGACTCCTGGGGACGAGCAGTACTTC. Encoded protein: CASRGGRTPGDEQYF.

The J gene is TRBJ1-1, the V gene TRBV10-1; D remains unclear. Germline values: CDR1 WNHNN, CDR2 SYGVQD (reference sequence). There are 14 residues in the CDR3. V was cut by 10 bases and J by 5 bases, with 20 bases left in between. The CDR3 loop is CANHPGGIRTEAFF. The DNA of the CDR3 is TGCGCCAATCACCCCGGAGGGATAAGGACTGAAGCTTTCTTT.

The chain employs TRBV10-1 and TRBJ2-2, with 7 bases that match TRBD2. CDR1 and CDR2 from the germline V gene are WNHNN and SYGVQD (reference sequence). The V and J ends lost 4 bases and 0 bases, in that order; junction bases with no gene match: 2. The length of the CDR3 is 15 residues. CDR3 nucleotides: TGCGCCAGCAGTGGTGGGACTACGAACACCGGGGAGCTGTTTTTT. Protein: CASSGGTTNTGELFF.

This clonotype was seen once. The J gene is TRBJ2-1, the V gene TRBV5-1; D is possibly TRBD1 (6 bases). V was trimmed by 2 bases and J by 5 bases, leaving 8 bases between them. Germline V gene data show CDR1 as SGHRS and CDR2 as YFSETQ. This CDR3 region has 13 residues. The CDR3 reads CASSLWDNNEQFF. Here the CDR3 DNA reads TGCGCCAGCAGCTTATGGGACAACAATGAGCAGTTCTTC. The whole variable domain, filled in from reference TRBV5-1 and TRBJ2-1, reads KAGVTQTPRYLIKTRGQQVTLSCSPISGHRSVSWYQQTPGQGLQFLFEYFSETQRNKGNFPGRFSGRQFSNSRSEMNVSTLELGDSALYLCASSLWDNNEQFFGPGTRLTVL.

This clonotype showed up just once. This chain connects TRBV2 to TRBJ1-2; 8 positions agree with TRBD1. The CDR3 loop spans 14 amino acids. From germline, CDR1 is SNHLY and CDR2 FYNNEI. The J segment lost 5 bases and the V segment lost 1 base, leaving 3 bases of the junction unmatched. In DNA form, the CDR3 reads TGTGCCAGCAGTGAAGGGACAGGGTTTTATGGCTACACCTTC. It translates to CASSEGTGFYGYTF.

The chain carries TRBV2 and TRBJ1-6; maybe TRBD1 (5 bases). CDR1 SNHLY and CDR2 FYNNEI come from the germline V gene. The CDR3 has 13 residues. V was pared by 7 bases and J by 10 bases, with 14 bases between. CDR3 coding DNA: TGTGCCAGCACTGTCGACCAGGGATCACCCCTCCACTTT. It translates to CASTVDQGSPLHF. The full variable domain, with the rest looked up from reference TRBV2 and TRBJ1-6, is EPEVTQTPSHQVTQMGQEVILRCVPISNHLYFYWYRQILGQKVEFLVSFYNNEISEKSEIFDDQFSVERPDGSNFTLKIRSTKLEDSAMYFCASTVDQGSPLHFGNGTRLTVT.

This clonotype is labeled medium-sized. The genes are TRBV6-1 and TRBJ1-6; D perhaps matches TRBD1 (5 bases). The V end lost 3 bases, the J end lost 5 bases, and 8 bases lay between the germline ends. The V gene's germline CDR1 is MNHNS and CDR2 SASEGT. The CDR3 has 14 residues. CDR3 residues: CASSEGHDNSPLHF. The DNA for the CDR3 is TGTGCCAGCAGTGAGGGGCACGATAATTCACCCCTCCACTTT.

The chain uses TRBV4-1 and TRBJ2-7; a possible D gene is TRBD2 (6 bases). The V gene's germline CDR1 is MGHRA and CDR2 YSYEKL. V lost 4 bases and J lost 6, with 19 bases in between. This CDR3 spans 15 amino acids. CDR3 DNA sequence: TGCGCCAGCAGCCTCCGGGAGTCACCCCCCGGCGAGCAGTACTTC. Amino acid sequence: CASSLRESPPGEQYF.

The chain uses TRBV5-1 and TRBJ2-7; 8 nucleotides line up with TRBD1. Trimming cost V 2 bases and J 5 bases; bases outside gene matches: 6. The CDR3 sequence is 14 residues long. Per germline, CDR1 SGHRS and CDR2 YFSETQ. The CDR3 is CASSFRGQVDEQYF. DNA of the CDR3: TGCGCCAGCAGCTTTAGGGGACAGGTAGACGAGCAGTACTTC. Full variable domain (remainder filled in from reference TRBV5-1 and TRBJ2-7): KAGVTQTPRYLIKTRGQQVTLSCSPISGHRSVSWYQQTPGQGLQFLFEYFSETQRNKGNFPGRFSGRQFSNSRSEMNVSTLELGDSALYLCASSFRGQVDEQYFGPGTRLTVT.

The rearrangement joins TRBV11-1 to TRBJ1-2, with D perhaps TRBD1 (5 bases). This CDR3 spans 15 amino acids. Trimming took off 4 bases at V and 2 bases at J, with 14 bases between the two ends. Germline-derived CDR1 and CDR2 are SGHAT and FQDESV (reference sequence). As DNA, the CDR3 is TGTGCCAGCAGCTCCGCAGGCCCAGGGAACTATGGCTACACCTTC. Translated: CASSSAGPGNYGYTF.

This sequence joins TRBV6-2 or TRBV6-3 and TRBJ2-3, with 9 bases lining up with TRBD2. This CDR3 has 14 amino acids. The V gene's germline CDR1 is MNHEY and CDR2 SVGEGT. V lost 6 bases to trimming and J lost 6 bases; unmatched junction nucleotides: 7. The CDR3 nucleotides read TGTGCCAGCAGGAATATAGCGGGGGCTGATACGCAGTATTTT. The encoded protein is CASRNIAGADTQYF.

The chain links TRBV29-1 to TRBJ1-2, with TRBD1 as a possible D gene (5 bases). This CDR3 comprises 11 residues. Germline V lookup: CDR1 SQVTM, CDR2 ANQGSEA. Trimming stripped 6 bases from V and 5 bases from J, with 10 bases between. The CDR3 sequence is CSVWTTYGYTF. The CDR3 bases are TGCAGCGTATGGACAACTTATGGCTACACCTTC.

This CDR3 is CASSVDWNTEAFF. CDR3 coding DNA: TGTGCCAGCAGCGTAGACTGGAACACTGAAGCTTTCTTT. The chain combines TRBV9 with TRBJ1-1; no reliable D call. V was clipped by 0 bases and J by 1 base, with 4 bases between them. CDR1 is SGDLS, CDR2 YYNGEE, per germline. There are 13 residues in the CDR3.

Only one count was recorded for this clonotype. The chain links TRBV7-2 to TRBJ2-5; the D is unclear. Looked up from germline, CDR1 is SGHTA and CDR2 is FQGNSA. Trimming pared 3 bases from V and 7 bases from J, leaving 9 bases between. This CDR3 has 12 residues. CDR3 sequence: CASSLLSSTQYF. The CDR3 DNA is TGTGCCAGCAGCTTGCTTTCGTCGACCCAGTACTTC.

The rearrangement links TRBV20-1 to TRBJ2-2; 8 bases fit TRBD2. The CDR3 runs to 16 residues. The J segment lost 1 base and the V segment lost 3 bases, leaving 7 bases of the junction unmatched. Germline V gene lookup returns CDR1 DFQATT and CDR2 SNEGSKA (reference sequence). In DNA, the CDR3 is TGCAGTGCTAGCTCCCTAGCGGGCTGGAACACCGGGGAGCTGTTTTTT. The encoded protein is CSASSLAGWNTGELFF.

The V gene is TRBV24-1, the J gene TRBJ2-5; 8 positions match TRBD2. Germline V gives CDR1 KGHDR, CDR2 SFDVKD. The CDR3 spans 15 residues. V shed 4 bases, J shed 5 bases, and the junction held 8 bases outside the gene matches. For the CDR3, the DNA is TGTGCCACCAGTGACTCCGGACTAGCAGTGGAGACCCAGTACTTC. It yields the protein CATSDSGLAVETQYF.

The rearrangement uses TRBV10-3 and TRBJ1-2, with 7 bases lining up with TRBD1. The CDR3 has 14 amino acids. Trimming took 2 bases from V and 12 from J; bases not matched to a gene: 12. CDR1 and CDR2 from the germline V gene are ENHRY and SYGVKD. This chain's CDR3 is CAISEPNRGAGNTF. CDR3 nucleotides: TGTGCCATCAGTGAGCCTAACAGGGGTGCTGGAAACACCTTC.

This clonotype has just a few counts. CDR3 sequence: CATSSGQDYGYTF. The CDR3 nucleotides are TGTGCCACCAGCAGTGGACAGGACTATGGCTACACCTTC. V usage is TRBV15 and J usage is TRBJ1-2; TRBD1 matches 7 bases. The germline gives CDR1 LNHNV, CDR2 YYDKDF (reference sequence). J lost 3 bases, V lost 3 bases, and 1 base had no gene match. This CDR3 contains 13 residues.

This chain joins TRBV6-4 and TRBJ2-1; 7 positions agree with TRBD2. This CDR3 is 13 amino acids long. The trim removed 3 bases at V and 5 bases at J, leaving 1 base unmatched. Germline V gene sequence: CDR1 MRHNA, CDR2 SNTAGT. CDR3 DNA sequence: TGTGCCAGCAGTGAGAGCGGGAACAATGAGCAGTTCTTC. It specifies CASSESGNNEQFF.

As DNA, the CDR3 is TGTGCCATCAGTGAGTCTCAGGGGTTTGGCACTGAAGCTTTCTTT. Its protein product is CAISESQGFGTEAFF. The rearrangement uses TRBV10-3 and TRBJ1-1, with D maybe TRBD1 (6 bases). Germline loops: CDR1 ENHRY, CDR2 SYGVKD. V was pared by 0 bases and J by 4 bases, with 12 bases between. The CDR3 loop spans 15 amino acids.

This clonotype is medium-sized. The chain has TRBV19 and TRBJ2-3; 11 nucleotides line up with TRBD2. The CDR3 extends over 16 amino acids. J was trimmed by 2 bases and V by 2 bases; bases with no gene match: 3. CDR1 LNHDA and CDR2 SQIVND come from the germline V gene (reference sequence). The CDR3 here is CASSIIAGGPTDTQYF. CDR3 nucleotides: TGTGCCAGTAGTATAATAGCGGGGGGGCCCACAGATACGCAGTATTTT. The variable domain in full, completed from reference TRBV19 and TRBJ2-3, reads DGGITQSPKYLFRKEGQNVTLSCEQNLNHDAMYWYRQDPGQGLRLIYYSQIVNDFQKGDIAEGYSVSREKKESFPLTVTSAQKNPTAFYLCASSIIAGGPTDTQYFGPGTRLTVL.

This clonotype has more than one count but fewer than ten. The chain recombines TRBV7-2 with TRBJ1-3; D unresolved. This CDR3 region has 13 residues. Germline lookup yields CDR1 SGHTA and CDR2 FQGNSA. V was trimmed by 5 bases and J by 1 base, leaving 6 bases between them. As DNA, the CDR3 is TGTGCCAGCAGCCTAGGATCTGGAAACACCATATATTTT. Encoded protein: CASSLGSGNTIYF.